One sample yielded the 21 T cell receptor beta chains listed below, sequenced in a study of T cell responses to AZD1222 COVID-19 vaccine. Profiling relied on immunoSEQ multiplex PCR, and the TCRdb table lists in-frame clones only, not all of them. The table includes 100,000 to 150,000 clones, more than 80% detected once. The sample in question was peripheral blood, obtained 28 days after the second dose of the MenACWY control vaccine. The receptors originated from an adult who received the MenACWY meningococcal vaccine as a control.

This clone occurred once. The V and J genes are TRBV11-2 and TRBJ2-1; TRBD2 agrees at 7 bases. With 1 base clipped from V and 4 bases from J, the junction kept 4 bases outside the gene matches. The CDR3 is made up of 15 amino acids. CDR1 and CDR2 (germline): SGHAT, FQNNGV. This CDR3 is CASSLALAAYNEQFF. CDR3 DNA: TGTGCCAGCAGCTTAGCGCTAGCGGCTTACAATGAGCAGTTCTTC.

The chain combines TRBV19 with TRBJ1-6; 7 bases line up with TRBD1. The CDR3 runs to 15 residues. Germline values: CDR1 LNHDA, CDR2 SQIVND (reference sequence). Trimming cost V 3 bases and J 11 bases; bases outside gene matches: 10. The CDR3 here is CASSIKGAEGTPLHF. The DNA of the CDR3 is TGTGCCAGTAGTATTAAGGGGGCAGAGGGCACACCCCTCCACTTT. The entire variable domain, with the rest obtained from reference TRBV19 and TRBJ1-6, is as follows: DGGITQSPKYLFRKEGQNVTLSCEQNLNHDAMYWYRQDPGQGLRLIYYSQIVNDFQKGDIAEGYSVSREKKESFPLTVTSAQKNPTAFYLCASSIKGAEGTPLHFGNGTRLTVT.

V is TRBV19 and J is TRBJ2-2; TRBD1 or TRBD2 may be the D gene (5 bases each). The CDR3 consists of 19 residues. Trimming removed 5 bases from V and 2 bases from J, with 24 bases in between. Germline V CDR1 and CDR2: LNHDA, SQIVND (reference sequence). The CDR3 nucleotides read TGTGCCAGTAGTCGACCCACCTATTTAGAGGGGACCAACACCGGGGAGCTGTTTTTT. It codes for CASSRPTYLEGTNTGELFF.

This rearrangement joins TRBV5-1 to TRBJ2-1; TRBD1 matches 7 bases. V trimming: 3 bases; J trimming: 4 bases; junction bases outside the gene matches: 4. The CDR3 is made up of 14 amino acids. CDR1 is SGHRS, CDR2 YFSETQ, per germline. CDR3 in DNA: TGCGCCAGCAGCTATGGGACAGATTACAATGAGCAGTTCTTC. This encodes CASSYGTDYNEQFF.

V is TRBV11-2 and J is TRBJ2-1; 9 positions agree with TRBD2. The CDR3 totals 16 residues. The V and J ends lost 0 bases and 9 bases, in that order; junction bases with no gene match: 9. Germline V gene sequence: CDR1 SGHAT, CDR2 FQNNGV. This chain's CDR3 is CASSLDWAGGLSEQFF. Written as DNA, the CDR3 is TGTGCCAGCAGCTTAGATTGGGCGGGGGGGCTTAGTGAGCAGTTCTTC. Complete variable domain (other parts from reference TRBV11-2 and TRBJ2-1): EAGVAQSPRYKIIEKRQSVAFWCNPISGHATLYWYQQILGQGPKLLIQFQNNGVVDDSQLPKDRFSAERLKGVDSTLKIQPAKLEDSAVYLCASSLDWAGGLSEQFFGPGTRLTVL.

The chain joins TRBV5-1 to TRBJ2-2; 8 nucleotides agree with TRBD2. Germline V gives CDR1 SGHRS, CDR2 YFSETQ. J gave up 0 bases and V 3 bases, and 4 bases lay outside the gene matches. The CDR3 is 16 amino acids. CDR3 sequence: CASSYVAGPNTGELFF. DNA of the CDR3: TGCGCCAGCAGCTACGTAGCGGGACCGAACACCGGGGAGCTGTTTTTT. Variable domain in full (rest from reference TRBV5-1 and TRBJ2-2): KAGVTQTPRYLIKTRGQQVTLSCSPISGHRSVSWYQQTPGQGLQFLFEYFSETQRNKGNFPGRFSGRQFSNSRSEMNVSTLELGDSALYLCASSYVAGPNTGELFFGEGSRLTVL.

The rearrangement uses TRBV5-4 and TRBJ2-5; 7 nucleotides line up with TRBD1. CDR1 is SGHNT, CDR2 YYREEE, per germline (reference sequence). Germline trimming cut 0 bases from V and 2 bases from J; bases unmatched to any gene: 4. The CDR3 contains 15 residues. The CDR3 DNA reads as TGTGCCAGCAGCTTGGCCACGACAGGGCAAGAGACCCAGTACTTC. Its protein product is CASSLATTGQETQYF.

The CDR3 DNA is TGCGCCAGCAGCTTGGTAGGCGGGGGCGCGGACAATGAGCAGTTCTTC. Its translation is CASSLVGGGADNEQFF. This sequence joins TRBV5-1 and TRBJ2-1; weak D call: TRBD2 (7 bases). CDR3 size: 16 residues. Germline assignment: CDR1 SGHRS and CDR2 YFSETQ. V lost 0 bases to trimming and J lost 5 bases, with 15 bases between them. The variable domain in full, completed from reference TRBV5-1 and TRBJ2-1, reads KAGVTQTPRYLIKTRGQQVTLSCSPISGHRSVSWYQQTPGQGLQFLFEYFSETQRNKGNFPGRFSGRQFSNSRSEMNVSTLELGDSALYLCASSLVGGGADNEQFFGPGTRLTVL.

V usage is TRBV4-1 and J usage is TRBJ2-7; 7 nucleotides match TRBD2. The germline CDR1 and CDR2 sequences are MGHRA and YSYEKL. The CDR3 length is 16 residues. V shed 4 bases, J shed 7 bases, and the junction held 16 bases outside the gene matches. The CDR3: CASSLFPGSGMMEQYF. DNA for the CDR3: TGCGCCAGCAGCCTCTTCCCCGGCAGCGGGATGATGGAGCAGTACTTC.

The chain employs TRBV3-1 (or the pseudogene TRBV3-2) and TRBJ2-2; 7 bases align to TRBD1. V lost 4 bases and J lost 4; bases outside the gene matches: 9. Germline V gene data show CDR1 as LGHDT and CDR2 as YNNKEL (reference sequence). This CDR3 contains 16 residues. CDR3 in DNA: TGTGCCAGCAGCCTCCCACGACAGGGCGGCACCGGGGAGCTGTTTTTT. The encoded protein is CASSLPRQGGTGELFF.

V usage is TRBV5-8 and J usage is TRBJ2-1, with D perhaps TRBD2 (6 bases). The germline V and J ends were trimmed by 2 bases and 0 bases, with 12 bases remaining between them. This CDR3 spans 16 amino acids. Looked up from germline, CDR1 is SGHTS and CDR2 is YDEGEE. As DNA, the CDR3 is TGTGCCAGCAGCTTTCGTCCGGGAGCCTCCTACAATGAGCAGTTCTTC. Amino acids: CASSFRPGASYNEQFF.

CDR3 protein: CASSLTGSSPLHF. CDR3 sequence (DNA): TGTGCCAGCAGTTTAACAGGTAGTTCACCCCTCCACTTT. This chain connects TRBV27 to TRBJ1-6, with D perhaps matching TRBD1 (5 bases). V lost 2 bases to trimming and J lost 9 bases, with 8 bases between them. Germline V CDR1 and CDR2: MNHEY, SMNVEV (reference sequence). This CDR3 region has 13 residues.

Concerning this clone: Germline is not matched at one junction end, which may reflect a read error. V and J are TRBV20-1 and TRBJ1-5; 11 bases fit TRBD1. Germline CDR1 and CDR2: DFQATT and SNEGSKA (reference sequence). This CDR3 contains 11 residues. As DNA, the CDR3 is TGCTGTGCTGGGACAGGGGGGCCCCAGCATTTT. Its protein is CCAGTGGPQHF.

The gene calls are TRBV6-6 and TRBJ1-6, with 7 bases aligning to TRBD1. After removal of 4 bases from V and 9 bases from J, the junction contained 6 bases not matched to a gene. The CDR3 totals 14 residues. Germline V gene sequence: CDR1 MNHNY, CDR2 SVGAGI (reference sequence). CDR3 nucleotides: TGTGCCAGCAGTTTCGGGACAGAGAGTTCACCCCTCCACTTT. Translated: CASSFGTESSPLHF.

The chain couples TRBV6-5 to TRBJ2-1; 9 bases are a match to TRBD2. V gave up 6 bases and J gave up 4 bases; unmatched junction bases: 4. This CDR3 is built from 14 residues. Germline V gives CDR1 MNHEY, CDR2 SVGAGI. Here the CDR3 DNA reads TGTGCCAGCAGCAGCGGGGGGCCTTACAATGAGCAGTTCTTC. Residues: CASSSGGPYNEQFF.

This clone was detected once. This sequence joins TRBV27 and TRBJ1-2; 8 bases align to TRBD1. The CDR3 has 14 amino acids. Germline loops: CDR1 MNHEY, CDR2 SMNVEV (reference sequence). J was trimmed by 8 bases and V by 3 bases; bases with no gene match: 8. The chain's CDR3 is CASSFRGQEGGYTF. CDR3 DNA sequence: TGTGCCAGCAGTTTCAGGGGGCAAGAAGGAGGCTACACCTTC.

V and J are TRBV6-5 and TRBJ1-2; 7 positions agree with TRBD1. J lost 3 bases, V lost 7 bases, and 11 bases had no gene match. The CDR3 contains 15 residues. CDR1 MNHEY and CDR2 SVGAGI come from the germline V gene. The CDR3 nucleotides read TGTGCCAGCAACAAACAGGGGTGGACGGACTATGGCTACACCTTC. Its translation is CASNKQGWTDYGYTF.

The V call is TRBV6-5, the J call TRBJ1-6; the match to TRBD1 covers 9 bases. The V segment lost 3 bases and the J segment 7 bases; nucleotides outside the gene matches: 7. Per the germline V gene, CDR1 is MNHEY and CDR2 is SVGAGI. The CDR3 has 16 residues. CDR3 in amino acids: CASSYEVGQGNSPLHF. For the CDR3, the DNA is TGTGCCAGCAGTTATGAGGTGGGACAGGGCAATTCACCCCTCCACTTT.

The rearrangement links TRBV5-6 to TRBJ1-2; weak D call: TRBD1 (5 bases). The germline V gene has CDR1 SGHDT and CDR2 YYEEEE. Trimming took 0 bases from V and 3 from J, leaving 6 bases between them. The CDR3 is made up of 13 amino acids. The CDR3 loop reads CASSLGGHYGYTF. The DNA for the CDR3 is TGTGCCAGCAGCTTGGGGGGACACTATGGCTACACCTTC.

V usage is TRBV6-6 and J usage is TRBJ2-7; TRBD1 agrees at 7 bases. The CDR3 spans 12 residues. In germline, CDR1 is MNHNY, CDR2 SVGAGI (reference sequence). V lost 5 bases to trimming and J lost 6 bases; unmatched junction nucleotides: 4. The chain's CDR3 is CASSARQGEQYF. Written as DNA, the CDR3 is TGTGCCAGCAGTGCACGACAGGGCGAGCAGTACTTC.

The V and J genes are TRBV4-2 and TRBJ2-7; TRBD1 is a possible D gene (6 bases). Trimming took 4 bases from V and 3 from J, leaving 16 bases between them. This CDR3 is built from 15 residues. Germline CDR1 LGHNA, CDR2 YNFKEQ. The CDR3 here is CASSRGQSLIYEQYF. In DNA, the CDR3 is TGTGCCAGCAGCCGGGGACAATCGTTAATCTACGAGCAGTACTTC.